Listed here is a single T cell receptor beta chain. This entry belongs to a study of CD8 T cells in Susac syndrome. It was with random hexamers that roughly 0.5 to 1 ug RNA was reverse transcribed. In TCRdb, the immunoSEQ multiplex PCR reads were re-called with MiXCR into one record per CDR3 protein. The sample contains about 160,000 distinct CDR3 sequences, 92% of which appear only once. With V trimmed by 9 bases and J by 0 bases, 3 bases remained unmatched. CDR1 is MNHEY and CDR2 is SVGEGT in the germline V gene. This CDR3 is built from 13 residues. This TCR was sampled from a human donor in good health. The chain carries TRBV6-2 or TRBV6-3 and TRBJ2-3, with TRBD1 identical over 7 bases. Input material: CD4+ T cells from PBMCs. The CDR3 reads CASSGQSTDTQYF. The CDR3 nucleotides read TGTGCCAGTTCGGGACAGAGCACAGATACGCAGTATTTT.